The clone carrying this T cell receptor (beta chain) was seen repeatedly, ten times or more. Clinical symptoms, serum thyroxine, TRAb, thyroid ultrasound and orbital computed tomography established diagnosis. This record belongs to a study of T cells in Graves' hyperthyroidism and ophthalmopathy. TCR beta CDR3 sequences were amplified from RNA transcripts. An initial round of RT-PCR targeting the TCR CDR3 relied on the HTBI primer set. TCRdb passed the multiplex PCR reads through MiXCR, listing each CDR3 protein once. The table lists roughly 500,000 distinct CDR3 sequences, more than 45% of them singletons. After removal of 0 bases from V and 3 bases from J, the junction contained 4 bases not matched to a gene. CDR1 and CDR2 from the germline V gene are MNHEY and SVGAGI. CDR3 length: 15 amino acids.

The chain combines TRBV6-5 with TRBJ1-1; 7 bases are shared with TRBD1. The sequence came from an adult woman with Graves' disease, either hyperthyroidism or ophthalmopathy (not recorded which). Sequenced: peripheral blood or thyroid tissue (not recorded which). CDR3 nucleotide sequence: TGTGCCAGCAGTTACTCGGGACAGAGAGACACTGAAGCTTTCTTT. Its protein product is CASSYSGQRDTEAFF.